The T cell receptor (beta chain) described here comes from a study of blood T cell repertoires in COVID-19. TCRdb's copy holds only in-frame clones and misses some; the assay was immunoSEQ multiplex PCR. The data show about 210,000 clones, roughly 82% seen once. CDR1 and CDR2 (germline): SGHVS, FNYEAQ. Trimming took off 1 base at V and 4 bases at J, with 8 bases between the two ends. CDR3 length: 14 amino acids. The rearrangement links TRBV7-6 to TRBJ1-5; no definite D call. Sequencing used peripheral blood. This receptor was identified in a man aged 50 to 60 with active or convalescent COVID-19. For the CDR3, the DNA is TGTGCCAGCAGCTTAGGCCCGGGGAATCAGCCCCAGCATTTT. Its protein product is CASSLGPGNQPQHF.